These 23 T cell receptor beta chains were sequenced from one sample in a study of radiation and T cells in renal cell carcinoma. The data were produced by immunoSEQ multiplex PCR, yet TCRdb's version contains in-frame clones alone and is incomplete. The data contain roughly 130,000 clones, around four fifths of them singletons. Specified time point: blood 2 weeks post-SBRT. Noted treatment: 15 Gy SBRT to primary tumor, nephrectomy 4 weeks later. This material consisted of blood, taken from a patient whose treatment included radiotherapy and nephrectomy. These receptors were collected from a woman aged 55-70 years with renal cell carcinoma.

This clone was recorded a few times. The CDR3 loop reads CASSSQGSTEAFF. For the CDR3, the DNA is TGTGCCAGCAGCTCACAGGGGTCGACTGAAGCTTTCTTT. The chain uses TRBV7-3 and TRBJ1-1, with 7 bases that match TRBD1. This CDR3 contains 13 residues. The germline V gene encodes CDR1 SGHTA and CDR2 FQGTGA. Unmatched junction bases numbered 4, after V lost 4 bases and J lost 5 bases.

The V and J genes are TRBV7-9 and TRBJ1-5, with D tentatively TRBD1 (6 bases). Trimming left V 1 base short and J 2 bases short, with 15 bases between. Germline assignment: CDR1 SEHNR and CDR2 FQNEAQ (reference sequence). The CDR3 consists of 17 residues. The CDR3 DNA follows: TGTGCCAGCAGCTTAGACAGGGAGAGTTTGGGCAATCAGCCCCAGCATTTT. This translates into CASSLDRESLGNQPQHF.

On this clone itself: The junction does not match germline at one end; this may be a read error. The chain uses TRBV7-7 and TRBJ2-5, with no clear D. Looked up from germline, CDR1 is SSHAT and CDR2 is FNYEAQ (reference sequence). This CDR3 has 13 residues. The CDR3 region has the DNA TGTGCTAGCAGCACGAACCCTCCAGAGACCCAGTACTTC. Protein: CASSTNPPETQYF.

The rearrangement links TRBV7-2 to TRBJ2-1, with D unresolved. The V end lost 2 bases, the J end lost 5 bases, and 10 bases lay between the germline ends. The CDR3 extends over 14 amino acids. Germline CDR1 reads SGHTA; CDR2 reads FQGNSA. Here the CDR3 DNA reads TGTGCCAGCAGCTTAAGTGCAGGAAACAATGAGCAGTTCTTC. This gives the protein CASSLSAGNNEQFF.

V is TRBV19 and J is TRBJ1-4; tentative D call: TRBD1 (6 bases). The germline gives CDR1 LNHDA, CDR2 SQIVND (reference sequence). CDR3 size: 11 residues. V dropped 6 bases and J dropped 12 bases, with 11 bases sitting between them. The CDR3 DNA reads as TGTGCCAGTAGGGAAAACAGGGAACTGTTTTTT. This codes for CASRENRELFF.

The table lists this clone with a few counts. This sequence joins TRBV5-6 and TRBJ1-2, with a possible D match to TRBD1 (5 bases). Per germline, CDR1 SGHDT and CDR2 YYEEEE. Trimming left V 1 base short and J 2 bases short, with 15 bases between. The CDR3 consists of 16 residues. The CDR3 reads CASSLWDRVLNYGYTF. In DNA, the CDR3 is TGTGCCAGCAGCTTGTGGGACCGGGTCCTCAACTATGGCTACACCTTC.

This rearrangement joins TRBV7-9 to TRBJ1-5; 8 nucleotides line up with TRBD1. There are 17 residues in the CDR3. Germline V gene sequence: CDR1 SEHNR, CDR2 FQNEAQ (reference sequence). Losses at the gene ends were 0 bases for V and 0 bases for J; bases not matched to a gene: 4. DNA for the CDR3: TGTGCCAGCAGCTTAGCAGCAGGGGGCAATAGCAATCAGCCCCAGCATTTT. This sequence encodes CASSLAAGGNSNQPQHF.

The rearrangement joins TRBV7-6 to TRBJ2-1, with 13 bases aligning to TRBD2. J lost 6 bases, V lost 1 base, and 3 bases had no gene match. The V gene's germline CDR1 is SGHVS and CDR2 FNYEAQ. CDR3 length: 16 residues. Here the CDR3 DNA reads TGTGCCAGCAGCTTAGACAGGACTAGCGGGAGCAATGAGCAGTTCTTC. Translating it yields CASSLDRTSGSNEQFF.

The V and J genes are TRBV30 and TRBJ2-7; D may be TRBD1 (5 bases). The CDR3 extends over 13 amino acids. The germline gives CDR1 GTSNPN, CDR2 SVGIG (reference sequence). V gave up 1 base and J gave up 3 bases, with 10 bases separating them. In nucleotides, the CDR3 is TGTGCCTGGAGTGAAGGACATTACTACGAGCAGTACTTC. Its translation: CAWSEGHYYEQYF.

V usage is TRBV19 and J usage is TRBJ2-1, with D possibly being TRBD1 or TRBD2 (5 bases each). The germline CDR1 and CDR2 sequences are LNHDA and SQIVND (reference sequence). The ends were cut back, 9 bases at V and 3 bases at J, with 12 bases in the middle. The CDR3 is made up of 13 amino acids. The CDR3 loop reads CASGTGNYNEQFF. The CDR3 DNA is TGTGCCAGCGGGACGGGGAACTACAATGAGCAGTTCTTC.

CDR3 protein: CASSKTSNNEQFF. The CDR3 DNA is TGTGCCAGCAGCAAGACTAGTAACAATGAGCAGTTCTTC. The chain carries TRBV5-4 and TRBJ2-1, with D perhaps TRBD2 (6 bases). Germline-derived CDR1 and CDR2 are SGHNT and YYREEE (reference sequence). Trimming cost V 4 bases and J 5 bases, with 10 bases left between them. The CDR3 covers 13 residues.

The genes are TRBV9 and TRBJ1-2; D is uncertain. This CDR3 spans 11 amino acids. Between the trimmed V and J ends, which lost 0 bases and 10 bases, there was a span of 7 bases. Germline assignment: CDR1 SGDLS and CDR2 YYNGEE. CDR3 residues: CASSVGAAYTF. Written as DNA, the CDR3 is TGTGCCAGCAGCGTAGGGGCCGCCTACACCTTC.

This chain joins TRBV27 and TRBJ2-7, with D tentatively TRBD1 or TRBD2 (5 bases each). CDR3 length: 15 residues. Trimming shortened V by 2 bases and J by 3 bases, and 14 bases separated the two germline ends. Germline V gene sequence: CDR1 MNHEY, CDR2 SMNVEV (reference sequence). For the CDR3, the DNA is TGTGCCAGCAGTTTACGACCGGGGCGGAACTACGAGCAGTACTTC. Protein: CASSLRPGRNYEQYF.

The chain combines TRBV7-2 with TRBJ2-1, with D hard to call. CDR1 is SGHTA, CDR2 FQGNSA, per germline. The germline V and J ends were trimmed by 3 bases and 7 bases, with 16 bases remaining between them. The CDR3 is made up of 15 amino acids. In DNA, the CDR3 is TGTGCCAGCAGCTTGAATTTTGGGTCGGAGAATGAGCAGTTCTTC. Translated: CASSLNFGSENEQFF. The entire variable domain, with the rest obtained from reference TRBV7-2 and TRBJ2-1, is as follows: GAGVSQSPSNKVTEKGKDVELRCDPISGHTALYWYRQSLGQGLEFLIYFQGNSAPDKSGLPSDRFSAERTGGSVSTLTIQRTQQEDSAVYLCASSLNFGSENEQFFGPGTRLTVL.

V and J are TRBV7-3 and TRBJ2-3; TRBD1 or TRBD2 may be the D gene (5 bases each). Germline V gene lookup returns CDR1 SGHTA and CDR2 FQGTGA. V lost 1 base and J 8 bases, leaving 13 bases between the germline ends. CDR3 length: 14 amino acids. In DNA form, the CDR3 reads TGTGCCAGCAGCTTAAGTGTGGCCGGGACTACGCAGTATTTT. Translated, it gives CASSLSVAGTTQYF. Using reference TRBV7-3 and TRBJ2-3 for the parts outside the CDR3, the full variable domain is GAGVSQTPSNKVTEKGKYVELRCDPISGHTALYWYRQSLGQGPEFLIYFQGTGAADDSGLPNDRFFAVRPEGSVSTLKIQRTERGDSAVYLCASSLSVAGTTQYFGPGTRLTVL.

CDR3 loop: CASSATYSGTQYF. CDR3 nucleotides: TGTGCCAGCAGCGCGACCTATTCGGGGACCCAGTACTTC. The V and J genes are TRBV9 and TRBJ2-5, with D uncertain. V was cut by 3 bases and J by 7 bases, with 13 bases left in between. CDR1 and CDR2 (germline): SGDLS, YYNGEE. This CDR3 region has 13 residues.

The V call is TRBV6-6, the J call TRBJ2-1, with D perhaps being TRBD1 or TRBD2 (5 bases each). The CDR3 loop spans 13 amino acids. V lost 6 bases, J lost 9 bases, and 15 bases lay in between. The germline gives CDR1 MNHNY, CDR2 SVGAGI (reference sequence). CDR3 bases: TGTGCCAGCAGCCGACGTGGGGACGGTGAGCAGTTCTTC. This gives the protein CASSRRGDGEQFF.

The rearrangement joins TRBV7-6 to TRBJ1-1; D gene uncertain. The germline V gene has CDR1 SGHVS and CDR2 FNYEAQ. With 4 bases removed from V and 4 bases from J, the gap between germline ends came to 10 bases. The CDR3 length is 13 residues. The DNA for the CDR3 is TGTGCCAGCAGCTCTAATGAGGTCACTGAAGCTTTCTTT. This encodes CASSSNEVTEAFF.

This clone came up a few times. The CDR3 loop reads CASRRQGHNEKLFF. For the CDR3, the DNA is TGTGCCAGCAGAAGACAGGGTCACAATGAAAAACTGTTTTTT. The genes are TRBV2 and TRBJ1-4; 7 nucleotides agree with TRBD1. V was clipped by 6 bases and J by 5 bases; unmatched bases: 6. The CDR3 contains 14 residues. Germline V gene sequence: CDR1 SNHLY, CDR2 FYNNEI.

This chain joins TRBV7-9 and TRBJ2-1; D could derive from TRBD1 or TRBD2 (5 bases each). CDR3 length: 15 amino acids. The V and J ends lost 2 bases and 0 bases respectively, with 8 bases between them. The germline gives CDR1 SEHNR, CDR2 FQNEAQ (reference sequence). The CDR3 is CASSLTGTSYNEQFF. The CDR3, as DNA: TGTGCCAGCAGCTTAACCGGGACCTCCTACAATGAGCAGTTCTTC.

The J gene is TRBJ1-2, the V gene TRBV14, with 9 positions matching TRBD1. The length of the CDR3 is 16 residues. Looked up from germline, CDR1 is SGHDN and CDR2 is FVKESK. Unmatched junction bases numbered 7, after V lost 2 bases and J lost 3 bases. The CDR3 reads CASSQFLGQGDYGYTF. The CDR3 region has the DNA TGTGCCAGCAGCCAATTCTTGGGACAGGGAGACTATGGCTACACCTTC.

The V call is TRBV6-1, the J call TRBJ1-2; no clear D gene. Between the trimmed V and J ends, which lost 3 bases and 13 bases, there was a span of 18 bases. The germline V gene has CDR1 MNHNS and CDR2 SASEGT. The CDR3 loop spans 13 amino acids. The CDR3 protein is CASSEVTIAGFTF. The CDR3 nucleotides read TGTGCCAGCAGTGAGGTGACCATCGCGGGTTTCACCTTC.

This clone was found once. The chain uses TRBV5-1 and TRBJ2-5; 9 bases agree with TRBD1. Germline CDR1 SGHRS, CDR2 YFSETQ. This CDR3 region has 16 residues. J lost 2 bases, V lost 4 bases, and 9 bases had no gene match. CDR3 residues: CASSPGRGQGQETQYF. CDR3 nucleotide sequence: TGCGCCAGCAGCCCAGGGCGAGGACAGGGGCAAGAGACCCAGTACTTC. Full variable domain (outside the CDR3, taken from reference TRBV5-1 and TRBJ2-5): KAGVTQTPRYLIKTRGQQVTLSCSPISGHRSVSWYQQTPGQGLQFLFEYFSETQRNKGNFPGRFSGRQFSNSRSEMNVSTLELGDSALYLCASSPGRGQGQETQYFGPGTRLLVL.